Presented here are 17 T cell receptor beta chains from one specimen sequenced in a study of blood T cell repertoires in COVID-19. The protocol was immunoSEQ multiplex PCR, while the TCRdb copy is restricted to in-frame clones and leaves out a portion. The table has tens of thousands of clones, roughly nine tenths seen once; the top ten hold just under 7.5%. Source material: peripheral blood. The source is a man between 35 and 55 years old with COVID-19, enrolled during active disease.

V usage is TRBV4-1 and J usage is TRBJ1-2; D gene uncertain. Germline CDR1 and CDR2: MGHRA and YSYEKL. This CDR3 contains 14 residues. Between the trimmed V and J ends, which lost 6 bases and 8 bases, there was a span of 19 bases. The CDR3: CASSLDISFRGYTF. The CDR3 DNA reads as TGCGCCAGCAGTCTCGACATTTCATTCCGGGGCTACACCTTC.

The CDR3 nucleotides are TGCGCCAGCAAATCCACGGGGGACTCCTACGAGCAGTACTTC. Its protein product is CASKSTGDSYEQYF. The rearrangement links TRBV5-1 to TRBJ2-7, with D possibly matching TRBD2 (6 bases). V was clipped by 6 bases and J by 0 bases, with 13 bases between them. This CDR3 is 14 amino acids long. The V gene's germline CDR1 is SGHRS and CDR2 YFSETQ.

The V gene is TRBV28, the J gene TRBJ1-5; D gene unclear. Trimming took 7 bases from V and 2 from J, leaving 15 bases between them. Per germline, CDR1 MDHEN and CDR2 SYDVKM. The CDR3 extends over 15 amino acids. CDR3 residues: CASTDWRRGNQPQHF. CDR3 sequence (DNA): TGTGCCAGCACCGATTGGCGGCGGGGCAATCAGCCCCAGCATTTT.

The CDR3 sequence is CASSLGVTRGNEKLFF. The CDR3, as DNA: TGCGCCAGCAGCTTGGGGGTGACCAGGGGGAATGAAAAACTGTTTTTT. V and J are TRBV5-1 and TRBJ1-4; 7 bases align to TRBD1. CDR3 length: 16 amino acids. Germline assignment: CDR1 SGHRS and CDR2 YFSETQ. V was clipped by 0 bases and J by 5 bases; unmatched bases: 7. The full variable domain, in which reference TRBV5-1 and TRBJ1-4 provide the parts outside the CDR3, is KAGVTQTPRYLIKTRGQQVTLSCSPISGHRSVSWYQQTPGQGLQFLFEYFSETQRNKGNFPGRFSGRQFSNSRSEMNVSTLELGDSALYLCASSLGVTRGNEKLFFGSGTQLSVL.

V is TRBV2 and J is TRBJ2-1; 8 bases map to TRBD2. The junction had 5 bases not matched to a gene; V was cut back by 9 bases and J by 4 bases. CDR1 is SNHLY and CDR2 is FYNNEI in the germline V gene. CDR3 size: 13 residues. In DNA, the CDR3 is TGTGCCAGAGGGCCTAGCGGGTACAATGAGCAGTTCTTC. Residues: CARGPSGYNEQFF. Full variable domain (missing parts from reference TRBV2 and TRBJ2-1): EPEVTQTPSHQVTQMGQEVILRCVPISNHLYFYWYRQILGQKVEFLVSFYNNEISEKSEIFDDQFSVERPDGSNFTLKIRSTKLEDSAMYFCARGPSGYNEQFFGPGTRLTVL.

The chain carries TRBV5-4 and TRBJ1-2; TRBD1 might be the D (5 bases). V was trimmed by 4 bases and J by 2 bases, leaving 12 bases between them. The CDR3 is 14 residues long. The germline V gene has CDR1 SGHNT and CDR2 YYREEE (reference sequence). CDR3 sequence reads: CASSPMTANYGYTF. The DNA for the CDR3 is TGTGCCAGCAGCCCAATGACAGCGAACTATGGCTACACCTTC.

This clone has just a few counts. V is TRBV4-2 and J is TRBJ1-4; maybe TRBD1 (6 bases). Deletions cut 0 bases from V and 7 bases from J, with 15 bases between. CDR1 and CDR2 (germline): LGHNA, YNFKEQ. This CDR3 has 16 residues. The CDR3 is CASSQDPTGLGEKLFF. The CDR3 coding sequence is TGTGCCAGCAGCCAAGACCCGACAGGTTTAGGTGAAAAACTGTTTTTT.

The chain links TRBV3-1 (or the pseudogene TRBV3-2) to TRBJ1-3; D not certain. The CDR3 runs 14 residues. Trimming stripped 1 base from V and 0 bases from J, with 4 bases between. Germline CDR1 is LGHDT and CDR2 is YNNKEL (reference sequence). The CDR3 sequence: CASSQVLSGNTIYF. The CDR3 nucleotides are TGTGCCAGCAGCCAAGTTCTCTCTGGAAACACCATATATTTT.

To note about this clone: This specimen includes other DNA sequences encoding the same CDR3. This chain joins TRBV28 and TRBJ1-2; 11 nucleotides agree with TRBD1. The trim removed 6 bases at V and 2 bases at J, leaving 2 bases unmatched. The CDR3 loop spans 14 amino acids. CDR1 and CDR2 from the germline V gene are MDHEN and SYDVKM. This chain's CDR3 is CASRGQGANYGYTF. As DNA, the CDR3 is TGTGCCAGCAGAGGACAGGGGGCAAACTATGGCTACACCTTC.

The rearrangement links TRBV20-1 to TRBJ2-7; no clear D. V lost 6 bases, J lost 2 bases, and 5 bases lay in between. CDR3 length equals 10 residues. Germline CDR1 is DFQATT and CDR2 is SNEGSKA (reference sequence). As DNA, the CDR3 is TGCAGTGCCAAAACCTACGAGCAGTACTTC. It specifies CSAKTYEQYF.

The chain employs TRBV30 and TRBJ1-2; D is possibly TRBD1 (5 bases). This CDR3 spans 12 amino acids. V lost 4 bases and J lost 3, with 9 bases in between. The V gene's germline CDR1 is GTSNPN and CDR2 SVGIG (reference sequence). The CDR3 DNA reads TGTGCCTGGAACAGGCAGTACTATGGCTACACCTTC. This codes for CAWNRQYYGYTF.

The chain employs TRBV6-2 or TRBV6-3 and TRBJ1-5; D possibly corresponds to TRBD1 (5 bases). The CDR3 covers 14 residues. V was cut by 5 bases and J by 4 bases, with 12 bases left in between. CDR1 MNHEY and CDR2 SVGEGT come from the germline V gene. CDR3 region: CASSEGRWNQPQHF. The CDR3, as DNA: TGTGCCAGCAGTGAGGGGAGGTGGAATCAGCCCCAGCATTTT.

As DNA, the CDR3 is TGTGCCAGCAGCCAAGCGGTGATCTCCTATAATTCACCCCTCCACTTT. It specifies CASSQAVISYNSPLHF. V usage is TRBV3-1 (or the pseudogene TRBV3-2) and J usage is TRBJ1-6, with D hard to call. Germline-derived CDR1 and CDR2 are LGHDT and YNNKEL (reference sequence). Trimming removed 1 base from V and 0 bases from J, with 7 bases in between. The CDR3 has 16 amino acids.

The count of this clone is one. The chain recombines TRBV11-2 with TRBJ1-4, with D possibly TRBD1 on 5 matching bases. Trimming stripped 2 bases from V and 7 bases from J, with 8 bases between. Per germline, CDR1 SGHAT and CDR2 FQNNGV. This CDR3 region has 13 residues. In DNA form, the CDR3 reads TGTGCCAGCAGCTTAACAGGCGGTGAAAAACTGTTTTTT. Amino acids: CASSLTGGEKLFF.

The chain recombines TRBV5-1 with TRBJ1-6, with D hard to call. Trimming removed 4 bases from V and 7 bases from J, with 15 bases in between. CDR1 SGHRS and CDR2 YFSETQ come from the germline V gene. The CDR3 is 15 residues long. The CDR3 sequence: CASSREGKRNSPLHF. The CDR3 coding sequence is TGCGCCAGCAGCCGGGAAGGGAAACGGAATTCACCCCTCCACTTT.

V and J are TRBV5-5 and TRBJ1-4; D perhaps matches TRBD1 (5 bases). The germline gives CDR1 SGHKS, CDR2 YYEKEE (reference sequence). Between the trimmed V and J ends, which lost 5 bases and 0 bases, there was a span of 11 bases. The CDR3 has 15 residues. The CDR3 DNA follows: TGTGCCAGCAGTTGGACGGGGGCAACTAATGAAAAACTGTTTTTT. Translation: CASSWTGATNEKLFF.

V gene TRBV30 combines with J gene TRBJ1-5; a weak D match, TRBD1 (5 bases). V was trimmed by 2 bases and J by 4 bases, leaving 18 bases between them. Per the germline V gene, CDR1 is GTSNPN and CDR2 is SVGIG (reference sequence). There are 16 residues in the CDR3. The CDR3 DNA reads as TGTGCCTGGAGTTCAACAGGCAACCCCTCGAATCAGCCCCAGCATTTT. The encoded protein is CAWSSTGNPSNQPQHF.